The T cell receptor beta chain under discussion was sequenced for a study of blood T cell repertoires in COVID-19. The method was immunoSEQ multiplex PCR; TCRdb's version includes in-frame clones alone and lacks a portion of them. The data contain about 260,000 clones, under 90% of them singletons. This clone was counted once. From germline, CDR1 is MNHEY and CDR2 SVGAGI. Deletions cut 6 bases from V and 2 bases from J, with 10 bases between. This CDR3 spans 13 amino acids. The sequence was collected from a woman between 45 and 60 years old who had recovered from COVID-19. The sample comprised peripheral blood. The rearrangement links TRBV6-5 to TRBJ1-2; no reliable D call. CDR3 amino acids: CASRQAGNYGYTF. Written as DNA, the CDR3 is TGTGCCAGCAGGCAAGCGGGCAACTATGGCTACACCTTC.